This T cell receptor beta chain was profiled in a study of blood T cells in healthy people across ages (dated by TCRdb to about 2015). About the study as a whole: Template switching captured roughly one uniquely barcoded TCR beta cDNA molecule per two T cells in model experiments. The donors were split into four age groups: young (average about 16 years), middle-aged (nearly 40), aged (over 55) and long-lived (under 90). Donors of different ages were randomly distributed across sequencing lanes to avoid experimental bias. The study analyzed two additional independent replicas of 1 million unique cDNA reads from the same blood draw for two donors, one aged 18 to 30 and one aged 80 or older. Using deep sequencing normalized with unique cDNA molecular identifiers, the study measured how TCR beta repertoire diversity changes with age.

The library relied on 5' RACE. The sample was run on an Illumina HiSeq 2500. A second PCR of roughly 6 to 11 cycles was performed with a sample-barcoded 5' primer and a J-beta primer mix. Each TCR beta cDNA molecule received a unique molecular identifier from a template-switch 5' adaptor carrying 12 random nucleotides. Each sample yielded at least 2.5 million CDR3-containing paired-end reads. First-strand cDNA synthesis was performed from all RNA using the Mint cDNA synthesis kit, with priming by a TRBC-specific oligonucleotide. Following uracil-DNA glycosylase treatment, a first 18-cycle PCR with universal primers M1SS and BC2_uni_R was performed on all cDNA. On the authors' methods: Each sample was normalized by randomly selecting 1 million high-quality reads, each carrying a distinct molecular identifier. Instead of being binned into consensus sequences, reads with shared molecular identifiers were discarded. MiTCR, with a Q25 quality threshold and the strictest error-elimination algorithm, was used for CDR3 identification, clonotype clustering and error correction. Lower-bound total TCR beta diversity was estimated with a nonparametric unseen species model using Euler transformation. The public reads were reprocessed in TCRdb via fastp at Q25 and MiXCR, keeping in-frame beta chains. Identical CDR3 proteins give one entry, which carries the most common genes and DNA. These V and J calls rely on TCRdb rather than the paper's analysis. In all, the sample holds about 1.7 million distinct CDR3 sequences, and approximately 28% of those were seen once. The ten largest clonotypes hold about 7.7% of the sample.

The germline V gene specifies SQVTM as CDR1 and ANQGSEA as CDR2. Deletion took 5 bases off V and 0 bases off J, with a span of 10 bases between the germline ends. From its cysteine to its phenylalanine, the CDR3 spans 13 amino acids. The entry retains the CDR3 DNA only, 39 bases that are in frame from base 1. Systemically healthy Caucasian individuals from Russia, roughly 40 in total and aged about 6 to 90 years, were included as donors. Around 10 milliliters of peripheral blood were drawn from each donor into EDTA-treated Vacutainer tubes. Ficoll-Paque density-gradient centrifugation was used to isolate PBMCs, with at least 6.5 million per sample. Total RNA was extracted from PBMCs with Trizol reagent, with at least 6 micrograms obtained per sample. For every donor, an aliquot of PBMCs went through flow cytometry to measure the percentages of naive CD45RAhigh/CD27high T cells. A few counts support this clonotype. Its antigen is still unknown. Within one base of it there is no much larger clone, and no base qualities were kept.

General study outcomes and caveats: Since profiling was done on bulk unsorted PBMCs, naive and antigen-experienced compartments could not be conclusively compared. As age increased, observed TCR beta diversity per million T cells dropped in a roughly linear way, and a significant reduction was already evident by age about 40. Compared with the aged group, the long-lived group had more naive CD4+ T cells, fewer expanded clones and increased TCR diversity, suggesting age selection. The CMV infection status of donors was not known, potentially confounding age-related changes in expanded clonotypes. A strong correlation was found between observed TCR beta diversity and the percentage of naive T cells measured by flow cytometry. Estimates of total diversity based on one million sequenced T cells were regarded as lower bounds and as underestimates.

The specimen was blood. In this chain, TRBV29-1 is recombined with TRBJ2-5; the D gene assignment is ambiguous. The source of this sequence is a woman aged 25 to 39 in good health. Here the CDR3 is given as CSVPLKYQETQYF. At the DNA level, the sequence is TGCAGCGTTCCTCTTAAGTACCAAGAGACCCAGTACTTC.